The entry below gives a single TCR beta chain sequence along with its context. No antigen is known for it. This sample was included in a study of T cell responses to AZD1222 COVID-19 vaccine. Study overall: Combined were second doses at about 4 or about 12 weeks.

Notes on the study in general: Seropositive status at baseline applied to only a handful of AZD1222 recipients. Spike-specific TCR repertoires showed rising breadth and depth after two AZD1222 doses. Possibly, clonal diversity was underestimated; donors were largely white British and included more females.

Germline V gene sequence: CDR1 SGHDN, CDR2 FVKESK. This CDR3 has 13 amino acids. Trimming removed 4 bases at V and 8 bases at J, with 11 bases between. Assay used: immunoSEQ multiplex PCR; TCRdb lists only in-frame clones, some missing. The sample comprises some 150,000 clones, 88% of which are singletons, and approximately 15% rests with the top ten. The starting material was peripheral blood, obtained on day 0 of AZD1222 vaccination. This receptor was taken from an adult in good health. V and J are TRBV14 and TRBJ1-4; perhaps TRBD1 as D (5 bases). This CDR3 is CASSRRVKEKLFF. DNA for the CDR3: TGTGCCAGCAGCCGCAGGGTCAAGGAAAAACTGTTTTTT.